Sequencing of this TCR beta chain was carried out in a study of T cell repertoires in cytomegalovirus infection. The germline V gene has CDR1 MNHEY and CDR2 SMNVEV (reference sequence). The CDR3 has 14 amino acids. The V gene end was trimmed by 7 bases and the J gene end by 5 bases; junction bases not matched to a gene: 8. TCRdb re-called the reads through MiXCR, storing one row per CDR3 protein. The data show 60,000 to 75,000 distinct CDR3 sequences, 25% to 30% seen once. Findings of the study overall: In two of eight donors, the top clonotype was HLA-C-restricted CMV-specific.

This clonotype has only a few counts. Antigen: not known. V is TRBV27 and J is TRBJ2-7; 10 bases line up with TRBD1. The input for sequencing was CD8+ T cells from cultured PBMCs, taken from culture after CMV antigen stimulation. The TCR originated in a human donor in good health (CMV status not recorded). Some clones in this sample may be carry-over from other donors' samples. This chain's CDR3 is CASKRTGGVDEQYF. The CDR3 region has the DNA TGTGCCAGCAAACGGACAGGGGGTGTCGACGAGCAGTACTTC.